A single sample is the source of the 11 T cell receptor beta chains below, sequenced in a study of shared clonotypes between healthy human individuals. Clones were sequenced by immunoSEQ multiplex PCR, and TCRdb holds only the in-frame ones, with some missing. The table shows some 1.4 million clones, with roughly 96% occurring only once. The source material was naive CD4+ T cells sorted from blood. Documented subset: CD45RA+ positively selected. The receptor source for this set is a man aged 25-45 years in good health.

The chain is built from TRBV19 and TRBJ1-2; D gene ambiguous. The CDR3 is made up of 12 amino acids. The germline CDR1 and CDR2 sequences are LNHDA and SQIVND (reference sequence). V gave up 5 bases and J gave up 4 bases, with 8 bases separating them. In DNA form, the CDR3 reads TGTGCCAGTAGTCTGCTCTTCTATGGCTACACCTTC. Its protein product is CASSLLFYGYTF.

The J gene is TRBJ2-1, the V gene TRBV29-1; D not resolved. V was pared by 3 bases and J by 6 bases, with 3 bases between. Germline V gives CDR1 SQVTM, CDR2 ANQGSEA. This CDR3 is 10 amino acids long. In DNA, the CDR3 is TGCAGCGTTGATTCCAATGAGCAGTTCTTC. As protein: CSVDSNEQFF.

V usage is TRBV4-3 and J usage is TRBJ2-7, with TRBD2 identical over 12 bases. V gave up 3 bases and J gave up 5 bases; unmatched junction bases: 8. The CDR3 length is 16 residues. Germline CDR1 LGHNA, CDR2 YSLEER. In DNA form, the CDR3 reads TGCGCCAGCAGCCAGGAAACTAGCGGGAGGTTTAACGAGCAGTACTTC. Residues: CASSQETSGRFNEQYF.

The rearrangement uses TRBV11-2 and TRBJ2-5; 7 bases are a match to TRBD1. CDR1 SGHAT and CDR2 FQNNGV come from the germline V gene. J lost 5 bases, V lost 5 bases, and 11 bases had no gene match. The CDR3 is 15 amino acids. CDR3 residues: CASSPTTGYRETQYF. For the CDR3, the DNA is TGTGCCAGCAGCCCAACGACAGGGTATCGTGAGACCCAGTACTTC.

As to this clone: This CDR3 is also generated by other DNA sequences in the sample. This sequence joins TRBV27 and TRBJ2-7, with D perhaps being TRBD1 or TRBD2 (6 bases each). This CDR3 is 12 amino acids long. Trimming removed 2 bases at V and 7 bases at J, with 9 bases between. Germline V CDR1 and CDR2: MNHEY, SMNVEV (reference sequence). In nucleotides, the CDR3 is TGTGCCAGCAGTTTACGAGGGGGGGAGCAGTACTTC. This sequence encodes CASSLRGGEQYF.

The genes are TRBV7-2 and TRBJ2-1; D is uncertain. The CDR3 extends over 12 amino acids. From germline, CDR1 is SGHTA and CDR2 FQGNSA. With 5 bases removed from V and 12 bases from J, the gap between germline ends came to 14 bases. CDR3 DNA sequence: TGTGCCAGCAGCCTAGACCTGGTGGGGCAGTTCTTC. Amino acids: CASSLDLVGQFF.

The rearrangement links TRBV10-3 to TRBJ2-7, with a tentative D call TRBD1 (6 bases). There are 14 residues in the CDR3. Germline V lookup: CDR1 ENHRY, CDR2 SYGVKD. The V gene lost 6 bases and the J gene lost 5 bases, with 17 bases spanning the gap. CDR3 residues: CAISQTGQEDEQYF. DNA of the CDR3: TGTGCCATCAGCCAGACAGGCCAGGAGGACGAGCAGTACTTC.

The V call is TRBV28, the J call TRBJ2-5, with TRBD2 identical over 14 bases. V trimming: 6 bases; J trimming: 1 base; junction bases outside the gene matches: 7. CDR1 is MDHEN, CDR2 SYDVKM, per germline. The CDR3 has 17 residues. In nucleotides, the CDR3 is TGTGCCAGCAGACAAGGACTAGCGGGAGGCATCCAAGAGACCCAGTACTTC. Its translation is CASRQGLAGGIQETQYF.

V is TRBV27 and J is TRBJ2-1, with TRBD2 identical over 10 bases. The CDR3 sequence is 15 residues long. Looked up from germline, CDR1 is MNHEY and CDR2 is SMNVEV (reference sequence). The ends lost 8 bases at V and 9 bases at J; junction bases unmatched: 13. This chain's CDR3 is CASGVSGRTISEQFF. CDR3 in DNA: TGTGCCAGCGGAGTTAGCGGGAGGACGATCAGTGAGCAGTTCTTC.

This clone occurred once. The chain employs TRBV5-1 and TRBJ1-1, with D unresolved. CDR1 is SGHRS, CDR2 YFSETQ, per germline. V lost 5 bases and J 1 base, leaving 12 bases between the germline ends. This CDR3 contains 14 residues. CDR3 DNA: TGCGCCAGCAGTTACCAGACACCGAACACTGAAGCTTTCTTT. This translates into CASSYQTPNTEAFF.

The J gene is TRBJ2-2, the V gene TRBV5-1; TRBD2 is a possible D gene (6 bases). V lost 5 bases and J lost 0, with 17 bases in between. There are 17 residues in the CDR3. The germline V gene has CDR1 SGHRS and CDR2 YFSETQ. CDR3 coding DNA: TGCGCCAGCAGTCCGGACTACTTGGGCGCGAACACCGGGGAGCTGTTTTTT. As protein: CASSPDYLGANTGELFF.